The T cell receptor beta chain described here comes from a study of identical twins. TCRdb analysed the 5' RACE reads with MiXCR anew, one entry per CDR3 protein. The sample lists around 300,000 distinct CDR3 sequences; about 8% were seen once. J was trimmed by 6 bases and V by 6 bases; bases with no gene match: 10. The CDR3 consists of 15 residues. Looked up from germline, CDR1 is MNHEY and CDR2 is SMNVEV (reference sequence). Separately, the same data were catalogued under a study of yellow fever vaccine responses in identical twins.

The rearrangement uses TRBV27 and TRBJ2-2, with 7 positions matching TRBD2. The sequence was obtained from a woman younger than 30 in good health. Specimen: memory (CD45RO+) T cells sorted from blood. The DNA of the CDR3 is TGTGCCAGCAGATGGACTAGTATCTCCGCCGGGGAGCTGTTTTTT. This translates into CASRWTSISAGELFF.